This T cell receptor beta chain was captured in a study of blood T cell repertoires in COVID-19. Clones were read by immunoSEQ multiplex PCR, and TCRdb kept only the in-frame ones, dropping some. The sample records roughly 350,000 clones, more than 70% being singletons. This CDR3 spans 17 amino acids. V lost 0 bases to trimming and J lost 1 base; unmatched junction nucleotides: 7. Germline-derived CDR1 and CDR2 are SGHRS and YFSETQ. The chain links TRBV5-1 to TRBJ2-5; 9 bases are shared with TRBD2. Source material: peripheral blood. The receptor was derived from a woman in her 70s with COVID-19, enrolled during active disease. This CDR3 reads CASSLAGAGGSQETQYF. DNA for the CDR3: TGCGCCAGCAGCTTGGCCGGAGCGGGGGGTTCCCAAGAGACCCAGTACTTC.